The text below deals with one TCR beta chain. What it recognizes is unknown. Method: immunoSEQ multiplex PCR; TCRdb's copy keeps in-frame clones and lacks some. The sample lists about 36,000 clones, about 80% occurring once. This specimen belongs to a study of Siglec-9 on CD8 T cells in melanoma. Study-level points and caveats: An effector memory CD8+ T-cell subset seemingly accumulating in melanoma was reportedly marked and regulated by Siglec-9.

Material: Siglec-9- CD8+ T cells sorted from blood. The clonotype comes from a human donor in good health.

The CDR3 reads CASSLIEKPGELFF. The DNA of the CDR3 is TGTGCCAGCAGCTTAATTGAGAAGCCCGGGGAGCTGTTTTTT. The gene calls are TRBV7-9 and TRBJ2-2; unclear D gene. CDR1 is SEHNR, CDR2 FQNEAQ, per germline (reference sequence). The CDR3 has 14 amino acids. Trimming pared 2 bases from V and 6 bases from J, leaving 10 bases between.